This entry lists 14 T cell receptor beta chains sequenced from one sample in a study of Graves' ophthalmopathy and Graves' hyperthyroidism. Scientists amplified the TCR beta CDR3 regions from RNA transcripts. The first-round RT-PCR employed HTBI primers together with the Qiagen OneStep RT-PCR kit. A multiplex PCR was then performed as the second round. One entry per CDR3 protein results from TCRdb running MiXCR on the multiplex PCR reads. The sample has approximately 640,000 distinct CDR3 sequences, 35% to 50% seen once. The sequenced sample was peripheral blood. The receptors were gathered from an adult man with Graves' ophthalmopathy.

V and J are TRBV19 and TRBJ2-5; 7 nucleotides agree with TRBD1. J was trimmed by 9 bases and V by 6 bases; bases with no gene match: 16. Germline CDR1 LNHDA, CDR2 SQIVND (reference sequence). This CDR3 has 15 residues. CDR3 sequence reads: CASSRDSPWGQPQYF. Written as DNA, the CDR3 is TGTGCCAGTAGCCGGGACAGCCCCTGGGGACAGCCCCAGTACTTC.

Worth noting for this clonotype: Since a much larger clone is just one base distant, this may be a read error. The chain couples TRBV10-2 to TRBJ2-2; no clear D. The germline V gene has CDR1 WSHSY and CDR2 SAAADI. With 3 bases removed from V and 4 bases from J, the gap between germline ends came to 9 bases. The CDR3 totals 14 residues. CDR3 residues: CASSDFAATGELFF. The CDR3 coding sequence is TGCGCCAGCAGTGATTTTGCGGCCACCGGGGAGCTGTTTTTT.

The chain employs TRBV29-1 and TRBJ1-1; possible D gene TRBD1, 6 bases. V lost 6 bases and J lost 2, with 16 bases in between. This CDR3 is 14 amino acids long. The germline V gene encodes CDR1 SQVTM and CDR2 ANQGSEA. The CDR3 DNA reads TGCAGCGTGGGGGCGAGGGGAGTAAACACTGAAGCTTTCTTT. It translates to CSVGARGVNTEAFF.

Of note for this clonotype: A much larger clone lies a single base off, so this may be a read error. The rearrangement joins TRBV20-1 to TRBJ2-5; 13 bases are a match to TRBD2. CDR3 length equals 14 residues. Germline assignment: CDR1 DFQATT and CDR2 SNEGSKA (reference sequence). Trimming removed 5 bases from V and 6 bases from J; junction bases left unmatched: 6. This CDR3 is CSASRTSGGKTQYF. CDR3 bases: TGCAGTGCTTCCCGGACTAGCGGGGGAAAGACCCAGTACTTC.

On this clonotype itself: A much larger clone sits a single nucleotide away, making a read error possible. The chain is built from TRBV24-1 and TRBJ2-7; D call uncertain. The CDR3 runs to 13 residues. V lost 0 bases and J 0 bases, leaving 2 bases between the germline ends. Germline V gene sequence: CDR1 KGHDR, CDR2 SFDVKD. CDR3 region: CATSDLLSYEQYF. The CDR3 DNA follows: TGTGCCACCAGTGATTTGCTCTCCTACGAGCAGTACTTC.

This clonotype came up a few times. This chain uses TRBV4-1 with TRBJ1-4, with D possibly matching TRBD1 (5 bases). This CDR3 is built from 14 residues. V dropped 4 bases and J dropped 8 bases, with 14 bases sitting between them. Germline CDR1 is MGHRA and CDR2 is YSYEKL. The chain's CDR3 is CASSLHRLREKLFF. The CDR3, as DNA: TGCGCCAGCAGCCTTCACAGGTTGAGAGAAAAACTGTTTTTT.

The table lists this clonotype with a few counts. The gene calls are TRBV20-1 and TRBJ1-2; tentatively, D is TRBD1 (5 bases). The V and J ends lost 0 bases and 5 bases respectively, with 13 bases between them. The germline CDR1 and CDR2 sequences are DFQATT and SNEGSKA (reference sequence). This CDR3 has 14 residues. CDR3 DNA: TGCAGTGCTAGAGAGGCCGGACAAAGATATGGCTACACCTTC. Translating it yields CSAREAGQRYGYTF.

Regarding this clonotype: The CDR3 does not end in the conserved phenylalanine or tryptophan, so this is likely a read error. The chain recombines TRBV7-9 with TRBJ2-2; 9 nucleotides match TRBD1. Germline CDR1 is SEHNR and CDR2 is FQNEAQ (reference sequence). This CDR3 is built from 14 residues. Trimming took 5 bases from V and 4 from J; bases not matched to a gene: 2. CDR3 bases: TGTGCCAGCAGCAAGGACAGGGGCACCGGGGAGCTGTTTGTA. Translation gives CASSKDRGTGELFV.

This clonotype appeared many times. V gene TRBV20-1 combines with J gene TRBJ2-7, with D uncertain. The CDR3 runs 14 residues. Germline V gives CDR1 DFQATT, CDR2 SNEGSKA (reference sequence). The ends were cut back, 5 bases at V and 2 bases at J, with 16 bases in the middle. This chain's CDR3 is CSALDPGRPYEQYF. For the CDR3, the DNA is TGCAGTGCTCTAGACCCGGGTCGGCCCTACGAGCAGTACTTC.

This clonotype has a count of ten or more. V usage is TRBV9 and J usage is TRBJ1-1; D is unresolved. The germline CDR1 and CDR2 sequences are SGDLS and YYNGEE. The CDR3 loop spans 15 amino acids. Trimming took 0 bases from V and 0 from J, leaving 9 bases between them. CDR3 nucleotide sequence: TGTGCCAGCAGCGTAGAAGCCAGCATGAACACTGAAGCTTTCTTT. It encodes CASSVEASMNTEAFF.

The chain joins TRBV2 to TRBJ2-7; 9 bases agree with TRBD1. CDR3 length equals 15 residues. V lost 4 bases to trimming and J lost 6 bases; unmatched junction nucleotides: 10. From germline, CDR1 is SNHLY and CDR2 FYNNEI. The CDR3 sequence is CASSALTGGVIEQYF. DNA of the CDR3: TGTGCCAGCAGTGCCCTGACAGGGGGTGTCATCGAGCAGTACTTC.

The chain uses TRBV19 and TRBJ1-1, with D possibly TRBD1 on 5 matching bases. The ends were cut back, 1 base at V and 1 base at J, with 10 bases in the middle. The CDR3 runs 15 residues. Looked up from germline, CDR1 is LNHDA and CDR2 is SQIVND (reference sequence). In DNA form, the CDR3 reads TGTGCCAGTAGTATAGGAAGGGGCCCGAACACTGAAGCTTTCTTT. Translation gives CASSIGRGPNTEAFF.

With regard to this clonotype: A read error is possible here, since a much larger clone lies one base away. The chain couples TRBV6-5 to TRBJ1-1, with D possibly TRBD1 on 6 matching bases. From germline, CDR1 is MNHEY and CDR2 SVGAGI. V was pared by 5 bases and J by 6 bases, with 10 bases between. There are 12 residues in the CDR3. CDR3 amino acids: CASSRAGAEAFF. CDR3 in DNA: TGTGCCAGCAGTAGGGCAGGGGCTGAAGCTTTCTTT.

This clonotype appeared many times. This chain joins TRBV19 and TRBJ1-5, with TRBD1 identical over 12 bases. CDR1 LNHDA and CDR2 SQIVND come from the germline V gene (reference sequence). The CDR3 extends over 16 amino acids. Trimming took 7 bases from V and 7 from J; bases not matched to a gene: 11. CDR3 DNA: TGTGCCAGTACGAGATGGGACAGGGGGCACGTACAGCCCCAGCATTTT. It yields the protein CASTRWDRGHVQPQHF.